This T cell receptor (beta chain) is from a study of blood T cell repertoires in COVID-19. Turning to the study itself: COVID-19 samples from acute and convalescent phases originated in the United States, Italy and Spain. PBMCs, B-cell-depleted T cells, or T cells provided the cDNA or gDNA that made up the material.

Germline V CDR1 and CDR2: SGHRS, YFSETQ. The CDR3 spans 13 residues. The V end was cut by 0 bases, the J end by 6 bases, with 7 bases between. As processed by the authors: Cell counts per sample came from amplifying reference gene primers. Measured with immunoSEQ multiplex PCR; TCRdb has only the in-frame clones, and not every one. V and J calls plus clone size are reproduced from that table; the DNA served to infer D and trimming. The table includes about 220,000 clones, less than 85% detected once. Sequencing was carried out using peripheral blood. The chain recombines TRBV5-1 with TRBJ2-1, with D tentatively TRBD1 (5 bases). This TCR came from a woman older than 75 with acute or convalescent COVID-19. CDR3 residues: CASSLEGVNEQFF. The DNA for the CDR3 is TGCGCCAGCAGCTTGGAAGGGGTCAATGAGCAGTTCTTC.